A single sample gave rise to the 20 T cell receptor beta chains below, sequenced in a study of T cell repertoires in cytomegalovirus infection. TCRdb processed the reads anew with MiXCR; each CDR3 protein has one entry. The data hold 570,000 or so distinct CDR3 sequences, with approximately 40% observed a single time. These TCRs are of unknown antigen specificity. The material sequenced was cultured PBMCs, taken from culture after CMV antigen stimulation. Receptors originate from a human donor in good health (CMV status not recorded). Some clones in this sample may be carry-over from other donors' samples.

This clonotype was detected a few times. The J gene is TRBJ1-1, the V gene TRBV10-3; D not certain. Germline V CDR1 and CDR2: ENHRY, SYGVKD. The CDR3 has 13 amino acids. Trimming removed 8 bases from V and 0 bases from J, with 10 bases in between. CDR3 amino acids: CAIAGGLNTEAFF. Written as DNA, the CDR3 is TGTGCCATCGCAGGAGGGCTGAACACTGAAGCTTTCTTT.

This clonotype was recorded a few times. This chain connects TRBV6-2 or TRBV6-3 to TRBJ2-7; tentative D call: TRBD1 (6 bases). Deletions cut 6 bases from V and 5 bases from J, with 14 bases between. CDR1 is MNHEY, CDR2 SVGEGT, per germline. The CDR3 extends over 13 amino acids. The CDR3 bases are TGTGCCAGCAGGCCGACAGGTCCGGACGAGCAGTACTTC. Amino acids: CASRPTGPDEQYF.

This clonotype was seen just once. The V gene is TRBV12-3 or TRBV12-4, the J gene TRBJ1-1, with D unresolved. The V gene lost 8 bases and the J gene lost 1 base, with 11 bases spanning the gap. This CDR3 comprises 13 residues. The CDR3 spells CASWYAGNTEAFF. CDR3 in DNA: TGTGCCAGCTGGTATGCAGGGAACACTGAAGCTTTCTTT.

The J gene is TRBJ2-1, the V gene TRBV11-1; D unresolved. The germline V gene encodes CDR1 SGHAT and CDR2 FQDESV (reference sequence). Trimming took 4 bases from V and 8 from J, leaving 9 bases between them. CDR3 size: 12 residues. This CDR3 is CASSSPGYEQFF. The DNA of the CDR3 is TGTGCCAGCAGCTCACCGGGCTATGAGCAGTTCTTC.

This sequence joins TRBV18 and TRBJ2-1; 16 nucleotides agree with TRBD2. The CDR3 is 17 residues long. Germline V gives CDR1 KGHSH, CDR2 LQKENI. Trimming at V came to 6 bases and at J to 7 bases, leaving 9 bases not matched to a gene. CDR3 sequence reads: CASSSGTSGRAINEQFF. CDR3 sequence (DNA): TGTGCCAGCTCGTCCGGGACTAGCGGGAGGGCCATAAATGAGCAGTTCTTC.

This clonotype was observed a few times. The V gene is TRBV18, the J gene TRBJ1-1, with no clear D. V was shortened by 2 bases and J by 5 bases, with 12 bases between the two germline ends. This CDR3 has 14 residues. From germline, CDR1 is KGHSH and CDR2 LQKENI. The CDR3: CASSPKGIETEAFF. The CDR3 bases are TGTGCCAGCTCACCAAAAGGTATAGAGACTGAAGCTTTCTTT.

This clonotype was picked up a small number of times. V and J are TRBV4-1 and TRBJ1-6, with 10 bases that match TRBD1. This CDR3 is built from 15 residues. The germline V gene has CDR1 MGHRA and CDR2 YSYEKL. V lost 5 bases, J lost 10 bases, and 8 bases stayed unmatched. Here the CDR3 DNA reads TGCGCCAGCAGCGTCCGGGACAGGGGAGACTCACCCCTCCACTTT. Translating gives CASSVRDRGDSPLHF.

This clonotype was counted between two and nine times. The rearrangement links TRBV7-9 to TRBJ1-5; D is unresolved. This CDR3 is 15 amino acids long. The germline V gene encodes CDR1 SEHNR and CDR2 FQNEAQ (reference sequence). With 5 bases removed from V and 3 bases from J, the gap between germline ends came to 14 bases. The DNA of the CDR3 is TGTGCCAGCAGCCCTGCCAGTGTCGACAATCAGCCCCAGCATTTT. It encodes CASSPASVDNQPQHF.

This chain connects TRBV4-3 to TRBJ2-5, with D hard to call. CDR1 is LGHNA, CDR2 YSLEER, per germline. CDR3 length: 14 amino acids. Deletions cut 7 bases from V and 7 bases from J, with 19 bases between. CDR3 coding DNA: TGCGCCAGCACCAATAGACCGGCGAGGAGGACCCAGTACTTC. Translated: CASTNRPARRTQYF.

At least ten counts were recorded for this clonotype. The chain employs TRBV7-2 and TRBJ1-1; TRBD1 matches 10 bases. The V and J ends lost 4 bases and 0 bases, in that order; junction bases with no gene match: 5. Germline assignment: CDR1 SGHTA and CDR2 FQGNSA. This CDR3 spans 16 amino acids. CDR3 DNA: TGTGCCAGCAGCTCCCCCGGACAGGGGGTGAACACTGAAGCTTTCTTT. This gives the protein CASSSPGQGVNTEAFF.

The rearrangement uses TRBV12-3 or TRBV12-4 and TRBJ2-5; 13 nucleotides align to TRBD2. V lost 6 bases to trimming and J lost 5 bases; unmatched junction nucleotides: 9. The CDR3 totals 16 residues. As DNA, the CDR3 is TGTGCCAGCAGCCAAGGGGGACTAGCGGGGTGGGAGACCCAGTACTTC. This sequence encodes CASSQGGLAGWETQYF.

The chain uses TRBV11-3 and TRBJ2-3; no clear D. The CDR3 contains 13 residues. Germline assignment: CDR1 SGHNT and CDR2 YENEEA. Trimming pared 5 bases from V and 10 bases from J, leaving 16 bases between. This CDR3 reads CASSHEARSSQYF. As DNA, the CDR3 is TGTGCCAGCAGCCACGAAGCGCGGTCTTCGCAGTATTTT.

This chain links TRBV12-3 or TRBV12-4 with TRBJ2-1; D gene uncertain. V was clipped by 6 bases and J by 2 bases, with 17 bases between them. The CDR3 contains 16 residues. The CDR3 DNA follows: TGTGCCAGCAGCTCTAGTCGTGGAGACGCCTACAATGAGCAGTTCTTC. Its protein is CASSSSRGDAYNEQFF.

This rearrangement joins TRBV29-1 to TRBJ1-6; D remains unclear. In germline, CDR1 is SQVTM, CDR2 ANQGSEA. The CDR3 contains 14 residues. Trimming removed 5 bases at V and 9 bases at J, with 17 bases between. CDR3 residues: CSVRSGPTGSPLHF. CDR3 nucleotide sequence: TGCAGCGTTCGCTCCGGGCCTACGGGTTCACCCCTCCACTTT. Looking up the rest from reference TRBV29-1 and TRBJ1-6 gives the full variable domain: SAVISQKPSRDICQRGTSLTIQCQVDSQVTMMFWYRQQPGQSLTLIATANQGSEATYESGFVIDKFPISRPNLTFSTLTVSNMSPEDSSIYLCSVRSGPTGSPLHFGNGTRLTVT.

In this sample, this clonotype turned up once. The chain carries TRBV25-1 and TRBJ2-2; no clear D gene. The germline gives CDR1 MGHDK, CDR2 SYGVNS. The CDR3 sequence is 15 residues long. V was trimmed by 3 bases and J by 1 base, leaving 9 bases between them. The CDR3 DNA sequence: TGTGCCAGCAGTGACCCTGTATGGAACACCGGGGAGCTGTTTTTT. It translates to CASSDPVWNTGELFF. Full variable domain (remainder filled in from reference TRBV25-1 and TRBJ2-2): EADIYQTPRYLVIGTGKKITLECSQTMGHDKMYWYQQDPGMELHLIHYSYGVNSTEKGDLSSESTVSRIRTEHFPLTLESARPSHTSQYLCASSDPVWNTGELFFGEGSRLTVL.

The V and J genes are TRBV7-2 and TRBJ2-5; 10 bases align to TRBD2. CDR3 length: 16 amino acids. Trimming took 1 base from V and 4 from J; bases not matched to a gene: 6. The germline V gene has CDR1 SGHTA and CDR2 FQGNSA. CDR3 in amino acids: CASSLGLAGVRETQYF. The CDR3 coding sequence is TGTGCCAGCAGCTTAGGGCTAGCGGGAGTAAGAGAGACCCAGTACTTC. The variable domain in full, with the rest retrieved from reference TRBV7-2 and TRBJ2-5, is GAGVSQSPSNKVTEKGKDVELRCDPISGHTALYWYRQSLGQGLEFLIYFQGNSAPDKSGLPSDRFSAERTGGSVSTLTIQRTQQEDSAVYLCASSLGLAGVRETQYFGPGTRLLVL.

This chain uses TRBV20-1 with TRBJ1-3; D unresolved. V was pared by 3 bases and J by 8 bases, with 11 bases between. Germline V gene lookup returns CDR1 DFQATT and CDR2 SNEGSKA (reference sequence). This CDR3 contains 12 residues. CDR3 in amino acids: CSASTSRDTIYF. The CDR3 nucleotides read TGCAGTGCTAGCACATCGCGGGACACCATATATTTT.

This clonotype occurred many times. The rearrangement joins TRBV7-2 to TRBJ1-2, with a tentative D call TRBD1 (5 bases). Trimming stripped 8 bases from V and 10 bases from J, with 11 bases between. CDR3 length: 10 amino acids. Germline assignment: CDR1 SGHTA and CDR2 FQGNSA. CDR3 in amino acids: CASGFRDYTF. The CDR3 DNA reads as TGTGCCAGCGGATTCAGGGACTACACCTTC.

In its sample, this clonotype was seen many times. This rearrangement joins TRBV12-3 or TRBV12-4 to TRBJ1-5; TRBD1 matches at 8 bases. The CDR3 length is 14 residues. J gave up 2 bases and V 6 bases, and 3 bases lay outside the gene matches. CDR3 sequence reads: CASSQTGGNQPQHF. The CDR3, as DNA: TGTGCCAGCAGCCAGACAGGGGGCAATCAGCCCCAGCATTTT.

This clonotype was counted between two and nine times. CDR3 sequence reads: CASNLGRAAAEQFF. Here the CDR3 DNA reads TGTGCCAGTAACCTAGGTAGGGCGGCGGCTGAGCAGTTCTTC. The chain uses TRBV19 and TRBJ2-1; D gene uncertain. Trimming shortened V by 7 bases and J by 9 bases, and 19 bases separated the two germline ends. CDR3 length: 14 residues. Per germline, CDR1 LNHDA and CDR2 SQIVND (reference sequence).